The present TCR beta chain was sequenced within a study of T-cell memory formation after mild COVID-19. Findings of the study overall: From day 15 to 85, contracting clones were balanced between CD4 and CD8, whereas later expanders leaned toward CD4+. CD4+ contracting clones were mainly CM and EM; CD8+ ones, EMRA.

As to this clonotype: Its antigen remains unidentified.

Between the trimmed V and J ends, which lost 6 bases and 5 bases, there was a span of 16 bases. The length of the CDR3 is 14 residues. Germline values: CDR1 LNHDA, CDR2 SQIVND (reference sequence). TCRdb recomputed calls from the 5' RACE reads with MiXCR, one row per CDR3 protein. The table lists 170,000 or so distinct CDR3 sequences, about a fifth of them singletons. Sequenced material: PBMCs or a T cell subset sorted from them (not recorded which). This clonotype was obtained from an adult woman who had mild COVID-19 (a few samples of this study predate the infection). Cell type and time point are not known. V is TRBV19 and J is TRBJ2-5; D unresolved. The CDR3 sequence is CASRGAGGQETQYF. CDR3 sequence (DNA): TGTGCCAGTAGGGGTGCAGGTGGTCAGGAGACCCAGTACTTC.